This TCR beta chain emerged from a study of radiotherapy plus CTLA-4 blockade in lung cancer. Per the germline V gene, CDR1 is ENHRY and CDR2 is SYGVKD. Trimming shortened V by 2 bases and J by 5 bases, and 6 bases separated the two germline ends. The CDR3 is made up of 12 amino acids. The table came from immunoSEQ multiplex PCR; TCRdb's copy has only in-frame clones and leaves some out. Of 80,000 or so clones in the sample, around 76% were seen once. There are a few counts of this clone. Sequencing used peripheral blood, obtained from a patient treated with radiotherapy plus ipilimumab. The chain couples TRBV10-3 to TRBJ1-1, with unresolved D. This clonotype was sampled from a human donor with non-small cell lung cancer who had a partial response to radiotherapy plus ipilimumab. Some clones in this sample may be carry-over from other donors' samples. The CDR3 DNA follows: TGTGCCATCAGTGAGAGAGAGACTGAAGCTTTCTTT. Translated, it gives CAISERETEAFF.